The 24 T cell receptor beta chains listed next were all sequenced from one sample in a study of T-cell reconstitution after alpha-beta-depleted transplantation in children. Unique molecular identifiers were incorporated into the prepared TCRbeta library. A single record per CDR3 protein comes from TCRdb applying MiXCR to the PCR reads. The sample contains a few hundred thousand distinct CDR3 sequences, about an eighth of which appear only once. The material sequenced was PBMCs, taken from the stem cell graft. These receptors were obtained from a human donor who donated a stem cell graft to a child with Fanconi anemia.

The chain employs TRBV4-2 and TRBJ1-2; D might be TRBD1 (5 bases). Germline V gene data show CDR1 as LGHNA and CDR2 as YNFKEQ. The CDR3 length is 15 residues. Between the trimmed V and J ends, which lost 10 bases and 4 bases, there was a span of 22 bases. The CDR3 region has the DNA TGTGCCACCGAACAGGACCCGGGATCTGGCTATGGCTACACCTTC. Translating it yields CATEQDPGSGYGYTF.

This clonotype was observed a few times. This chain joins TRBV4-2 and TRBJ2-3; tentatively, D is TRBD1 or TRBD2 (5 bases each). Germline values: CDR1 LGHNA, CDR2 YNFKEQ. Trimming cost V 8 bases and J 6 bases, with 18 bases left between them. The CDR3 sequence is 14 residues long. The CDR3 DNA reads TGTGCCAGCGGCGACTCCGACAGCGGCGATACGCAGTATTTT. Encoded protein: CASGDSDSGDTQYF.

This clonotype was seen repeatedly, ten times or more. V is TRBV5-1 and J is TRBJ2-1, with TRBD1 matching 9 bases. Germline V lookup: CDR1 SGHRS, CDR2 YFSETQ. The CDR3 covers 16 residues. J gave up 0 bases and V 5 bases, and 6 bases lay outside the gene matches. The chain's CDR3 is CASSPGTGSSYNEQFF. CDR3 nucleotide sequence: TGCGCCAGCAGTCCCGGGACAGGGAGCTCCTACAATGAGCAGTTCTTC.

Only one count was recorded for this clonotype. The rearrangement uses TRBV18 and TRBJ2-5; unclear D gene. CDR1 and CDR2 (germline): KGHSH, LQKENI. Trimming left V 0 bases short and J 5 bases short, with 10 bases between. The CDR3 extends over 14 amino acids. Here the CDR3 DNA reads TGTGCCAGCTCACCACCGAGTTCCCGGGAGACCCAGTACTTC. This gives the protein CASSPPSSRETQYF.

This clonotype showed up just a few times. The V and J genes are TRBV5-1 and TRBJ2-7, with D tentatively TRBD2 (5 bases). CDR1 and CDR2 from the germline V gene are SGHRS and YFSETQ. Trimming took 4 bases from V and 2 from J, leaving 13 bases between them. CDR3 length: 14 residues. CDR3 sequence: CASSKRGSPYEQYF. DNA for the CDR3: TGCGCCAGCAGCAAGCGAGGGTCCCCCTACGAGCAGTACTTC.

This clonotype was seen at least ten times. The chain is built from TRBV27 and TRBJ2-7; D unclear. Germline CDR1 reads MNHEY; CDR2 reads SMNVEV (reference sequence). Trimming took 3 bases from V and 2 from J, leaving 11 bases between them. The CDR3 consists of 14 residues. CDR3: CASSLVGIAYEQYF. Here the CDR3 DNA reads TGTGCCAGCAGTTTGGTGGGGATCGCCTACGAGCAGTACTTC.

The table lists this clonotype with a few counts. CDR3 sequence (DNA): TGTGCCAGCTCCACCCTCGGGAGTGGCTACACCTTC. Translating gives CASSTLGSGYTF. V gene TRBV27 combines with J gene TRBJ1-2; no reliable D call. Germline V lookup: CDR1 MNHEY, CDR2 SMNVEV (reference sequence). V shed 8 bases and J shed 7 bases, with 14 bases lying between them. CDR3 length: 12 amino acids.

This clonotype has only a few counts. The chain has TRBV29-1 and TRBJ1-2; D unresolved. The CDR3 runs 14 residues. V lost 3 bases to trimming and J lost 3 bases, with 14 bases between them. Germline V lookup: CDR1 SQVTM, CDR2 ANQGSEA. CDR3 nucleotide sequence: TGCAGCGTTGAGTCGATCCTTCGGGACTATGGCTACACCTTC. Amino acid sequence: CSVESILRDYGYTF. The full variable domain, in which reference TRBV29-1 and TRBJ1-2 provide the parts outside the CDR3, is SAVISQKPSRDICQRGTSLTIQCQVDSQVTMMFWYRQQPGQSLTLIATANQGSEATYESGFVIDKFPISRPNLTFSTLTVSNMSPEDSSIYLCSVESILRDYGYTFGSGTRLTVV.

This clonotype was seen at least ten times. The V and J genes are TRBV5-6 and TRBJ1-5; no clear D gene. V lost 3 bases to trimming and J lost 0 bases, with 16 bases between them. CDR1 SGHDT and CDR2 YYEEEE come from the germline V gene. This CDR3 has 17 residues. The CDR3 spells CASSSRWFHDSNQPQHF. DNA for the CDR3: TGTGCCAGCAGCTCCCGTTGGTTTCACGATAGCAATCAGCCCCAGCATTTT.

This clonotype was found a few times. This chain connects TRBV7-8 to TRBJ2-2; maybe TRBD2 (6 bases). CDR3 size: 15 residues. V lost 0 bases, J lost 6 bases, and 11 bases lay in between. CDR1 and CDR2 from the germline V gene are SGHVS and FQNEAQ. This CDR3 reads CASSLAPSGAGELFF. In nucleotides, the CDR3 is TGTGCCAGCAGCTTAGCTCCATCGGGGGCCGGGGAGCTGTTTTTT.

This clonotype has at least ten counts. The rearrangement joins TRBV5-1 to TRBJ2-5; 8 nucleotides agree with TRBD2. The germline V gene encodes CDR1 SGHRS and CDR2 YFSETQ. With V trimmed by 0 bases and J by 2 bases, 9 bases remained unmatched. The CDR3 loop spans 17 amino acids. The CDR3 loop reads CASSLGSTSGLQETQYF. The CDR3 DNA follows: TGCGCCAGCAGCTTGGGTAGTACTAGCGGACTACAAGAGACCCAGTACTTC.

This clonotype appeared many times. This chain links TRBV20-1 with TRBJ2-1; weak D call: TRBD1 (5 bases). In germline, CDR1 is DFQATT, CDR2 SNEGSKA (reference sequence). The CDR3 runs 13 residues. CDR3 bases: TGCGGAAGGGGAACAGGAAAGAACAATGAGCAGTTCTTC. This codes for CGRGTGKNNEQFF.

The CDR3 here is CASGKGGSTDTQYF. DNA of the CDR3: TGTGCCAGTGGAAAGGGTGGGAGCACAGATACGCAGTATTTT. V usage is TRBV12-3 or TRBV12-4 and J usage is TRBJ2-3; D gene uncertain. V was shortened by 9 bases and J by 0 bases, with 13 bases between the two germline ends. This CDR3 has 14 residues.

At least ten counts were recorded for this clonotype. J is TRBJ2-6 and V is TRBV12-3 or TRBV12-4, with 8 bases lining up with TRBD1. The CDR3 has 17 residues. Trimming removed 5 bases from V and 3 bases from J; junction bases left unmatched: 9. The CDR3 DNA follows: TGTGCCAGCAGTCGCCGCGACAGGGGTATTGGGGCCAACGTCCTGACTTTC. Its protein is CASSRRDRGIGANVLTF.

The chain recombines TRBV14 with TRBJ2-2; TRBD2 matches 10 bases. This CDR3 comprises 19 residues. V was clipped by 4 bases and J by 1 base; unmatched bases: 12. Germline CDR1 and CDR2: SGHDN and FVKESK. The chain's CDR3 is CASSRIRASSGGNTGELFF. The CDR3 nucleotides read TGTGCCAGCAGCCGGATCAGAGCCTCTAGCGGGGGGAACACCGGGGAGCTGTTTTTT. Full variable domain (remainder filled in from reference TRBV14 and TRBJ2-2): EAGVTQFPSHSVIEKGQTVTLRCDPISGHDNLYWYRRVMGKEIKFLLHFVKESKQDESGMPNNRFLAERTGGTYSTLKVQPAELEDSGVYFCASSRIRASSGGNTGELFFGEGSRLTVL.

This chain links TRBV29-1 with TRBJ2-3; 8 bases line up with TRBD1. J lost 1 base, V lost 6 bases, and 9 bases had no gene match. The CDR3 runs 15 residues. Germline lookup yields CDR1 SQVTM and CDR2 ANQGSEA. CDR3 protein: CSVDPTGEGTDTQYF. The CDR3 bases are TGCAGCGTCGACCCGACAGGGGAAGGCACAGATACGCAGTATTTT.

The chain recombines TRBV4-2 with TRBJ1-6; tentative D call: TRBD1 (6 bases). V lost 5 bases to trimming and J lost 8 bases, with 16 bases between them. This CDR3 region has 15 residues. Germline-derived CDR1 and CDR2 are LGHNA and YNFKEQ. The CDR3 reads CASSSSSYRDSPLHF. The CDR3 DNA follows: TGTGCCAGCAGCTCCAGCTCCTACAGGGATTCACCCCTCCACTTT.

This clonotype was detected many times. The chain uses TRBV29-1 and TRBJ2-5, with D uncertain. The CDR3 runs 12 residues. The germline gives CDR1 SQVTM, CDR2 ANQGSEA. With 4 bases removed from V and 5 bases from J, the gap between germline ends came to 11 bases. As DNA, the CDR3 is TGCAGCGTTGTCCCCTCAAGGGAGACCCAGTACTTC. Protein sequence: CSVVPSRETQYF.

This clonotype was recorded a few times. J is TRBJ1-4 and V is TRBV20-1; the D is unclear. CDR1 and CDR2 (germline): DFQATT, SNEGSKA (reference sequence). Trimming shortened V by 1 base and J by 4 bases, and 13 bases separated the two germline ends. This CDR3 is 15 amino acids long. The chain's CDR3 is CSARAQGGLNEKLFF. As DNA, the CDR3 is TGCAGTGCTAGAGCCCAAGGAGGCCTTAATGAAAAACTGTTTTTT.

CDR3 sequence (DNA): TGCGCCAGCAGCGATCCCGGGACAGGGGGCTACGGTGAGCAGTTCTTC. Amino acids: CASSDPGTGGYGEQFF. The chain has TRBV5-1 and TRBJ2-1, with 12 bases matching TRBD1. CDR1 is SGHRS and CDR2 is YFSETQ in the germline V gene. CDR3 size: 16 residues. The V and J ends lost 4 bases and 9 bases, in that order; junction bases with no gene match: 11.

The genes are TRBV6-5 and TRBJ1-1; D is unclear. Trimming removed 1 base at V and 3 bases at J, with 9 bases between. Germline V gives CDR1 MNHEY, CDR2 SVGAGI. The CDR3 sequence is 14 residues long. The CDR3 DNA is TGTGCCAGCAGTTACTTGGACGGAGACACTGAAGCTTTCTTT. This sequence encodes CASSYLDGDTEAFF.

This clonotype was observed many times. The gene calls are TRBV5-1 and TRBJ2-5, with TRBD2 matching over 7 bases. Germline CDR1 SGHRS, CDR2 YFSETQ. CDR3 length: 14 residues. The V gene end was trimmed by 0 bases and the J gene end by 3 bases; junction bases not matched to a gene: 2. The CDR3 coding sequence is TGCGCCAGCAGCTTGGAGGCGGGGGAAGAGACCCAGTACTTC. Translated, it gives CASSLEAGEETQYF.

This clonotype was recorded at least ten times. The rearrangement links TRBV24-1 to TRBJ2-2; D unclear. V was pared by 5 bases and J by 0 bases, with 3 bases between. Germline assignment: CDR1 KGHDR and CDR2 SFDVKD. This CDR3 has 13 residues. CDR3 sequence (DNA): TGTGCCACCAGTGCTCCGAACACCGGGGAGCTGTTTTTT. It codes for CATSAPNTGELFF.

This clonotype was observed a handful of times. The chain carries TRBV5-1 and TRBJ2-5; possibly TRBD1 for D (6 bases). The CDR3 spans 16 residues. Trimming shortened V by 3 bases and J by 1 base, and 16 bases separated the two germline ends. CDR1 is SGHRS, CDR2 YFSETQ, per germline. CDR3 in amino acids: CASSSTGNSGQETQYF. The CDR3 nucleotides are TGCGCCAGCAGCTCAACAGGGAATTCGGGCCAAGAGACCCAGTACTTC.